The present T cell receptor (beta chain) was sequenced within a study of T cell responses to AZD1222 COVID-19 vaccine. Regarding the study as a whole: Seropositivity was recorded at baseline in only five to seven AZD1222 recipients. Donors were chiefly white British, with a greater number of females, and clonal diversity was perhaps underestimated. Vaccine-associated CD4 TCRs ranged over spike, dominating at 160-218 and 743-854.

As concerns this clone: What it binds is not known.

V gave up 7 bases and J gave up 7 bases, with 22 bases separating them. Germline V lookup: CDR1 MNHEY, CDR2 SVGEGT. The CDR3 is made up of 15 amino acids. Assay used: immunoSEQ multiplex PCR; TCRdb lists only in-frame clones, some missing. The table shows approximately 110,000 clones, with around 88% occurring only once. The sequencing here drew on peripheral blood, taken 28 days after the second AZD1222 dose. The sequence was obtained from an adult who received the AZD1222 COVID-19 vaccine. The chain couples TRBV6-2 or TRBV6-3 to TRBJ1-2; D is unclear. CDR3 amino acids: CASTPSGSGGRGYTF. CDR3 DNA: TGTGCCAGCACCCCGTCGGGTTCCGGCGGCCGTGGCTACACCTTC.